This TCR beta chain came from a study of blood T cell repertoires in COVID-19. At the level of the study: Sites across the United States, Italy and Spain contributed samples from acute and convalescent COVID-19. The analysed material was cDNA or gDNA that came from T cells, B-cell-depleted T cells, or PBMCs.

Original handling: Amplification of reference gene primers provided the estimated nucleated cell counts. Assay used: immunoSEQ multiplex PCR; TCRdb lists only in-frame clones, some missing. That table gives V, J and clone size, and the DNA gave D and trimming. The sample holds some 120,000 clones, just under 85% seen once. CDR1 is SQVTM, CDR2 ANQGSEA, per germline. With 6 bases clipped from V and 4 bases from J, the junction kept 10 bases outside the gene matches. The length of the CDR3 is 14 residues. The J gene is TRBJ1-2, the V gene TRBV29-1; 8 positions match TRBD1. The source material was peripheral blood. This clonotype was sampled from a woman aged 50 to 60 with acute or convalescent COVID-19. CDR3 sequence (DNA): TGCAGCGTCTCCGCCGGACAGGGCGGCTATGGCTACACCTTC. The encoded protein is CSVSAGQGGYGYTF.